This TCR beta chain was captured in a study of shared clonotypes between healthy human individuals. Memory CD4+ cells were the fraction left after CD45RA+ naive selection. This CDR3 is 15 amino acids long. V lost 2 bases and J 4 bases, leaving 15 bases between the germline ends. Germline V gene data show CDR1 as MGHRA and CDR2 as YSYEKL. The study's findings and limits: Naive subsets usually exceeded memory subsets in estimated richness. Naive CD4 clonotypes overlapped across a handful of donors at approximately 5.3%.

Some clones are missing from TCRdb's copy, which holds only in-frame ones; the method was immunoSEQ multiplex PCR. Seen here are about a million clones, 77% observed once, and the top ten hold about 0.89%. This clone was detected once. What it binds is not known. The source material was memory CD4+ T cells from PBMCs. Sample subset: CD45RA-negative fraction. This chain joins TRBV4-1 and TRBJ2-7; D might be TRBD1 (6 bases). This TCR came from a man aged 18 to 30 in good health. Some clones in this sample may be carry-over from other donors' samples. CDR3 sequence: CASSQRGFLEYEQYF. The CDR3 coding sequence is TGCGCCAGCAGCCAAAGGGGGTTTCTCGAGTACGAGCAGTACTTC.